These T cell receptor beta chains were read from a single sample in a study of chemoradiotherapy in HPV16-positive cancers. Some clones are missing from TCRdb's copy, which holds only in-frame ones; the method was immunoSEQ multiplex PCR. Of about 67,000 clones listed, 88% are singletons. Sequencing used blood, obtained from a patient who underwent chemoradiotherapy. The receptors were sampled from a human donor with HPV-associated anogenital cancer. The CDR3 runs from the conserved cysteine through the conserved F or W. The D gene is left open where the match is weak. Clone sizes are given selectively: once, few, many, or a class where the clone is expanded.

cdr3_length,j_call,d_call,v_call,clone_size,cdr3_aa,cdr3_nt
13,TRBJ1-2,NA,TRBV29-1,once,CSVDRQKVYGYTF,TGCAGCGTTGATCGGCAGAAGGTCTATGGCTACACCTTC
13,TRBJ1-2,TRBD1,TRBV6-5,NA,CASSRDSRYGYTF,TGTGCCAGCAGTAGGGACAGTCGCTATGGCTACACCTTC
12,TRBJ2-5,NA,TRBV7-9,NA,CASSSSAETQYF,TGTGCCAGCAGCTCTAGTGCGGAGACCCAGTACTTC
13,TRBJ2-7,TRBD1,TRBV10-2,few,CASKDRGTYEQYF,TGCGCCAGTAAGGACAGGGGAACCTACGAGCAGTACTTC
14,TRBJ2-5,NA,TRBV9,NA,CASSRMSGRGTQYF,TGTGCCAGCAGCCGGATGAGCGGAAGGGGGACCCAGTACTTC
13,TRBJ1-2,NA,TRBV6-1,NA,CASTEGGRYGYTF,TGTGCCAGCACGGAGGGTGGGAGGTATGGCTACACCTTC
16,TRBJ2-7,NA,TRBV5-5,few,CASSMQPAGGQDEQYF,TGTGCCAGCAGCATGCAGCCGGCTGGGGGCCAAGACGAGCAGTACTTC
15,TRBJ2-7,TRBD2,TRBV19,NA,CASSTLAGPTYEQYF,TGTGCCAGTAGTACCCTAGCGGGCCCTACCTACGAGCAGTACTTC
12,TRBJ1-2,NA,TRBV18,few,CASSPDGTRYTF,TGTGCCAGCTCACCGGACGGAACGCGCTACACCTTC
15,TRBJ2-7,NA,TRBV28,NA,CASSSAGDSSYEQYF,TGTGCCAGCAGTTCCGCAGGGGATTCATCCTACGAGCAGTACTTC
13,TRBJ2-3,NA,TRBV19,NA,CASSGLRTDTQYF,TGTGCCAGTAGTGGGCTACGCACAGATACGCAGTATTTT
12,TRBJ2-3,NA,TRBV7-6,NA,CASSGRTDTQYF,TGTGCCAGCAGCGGACGCACAGATACGCAGTATTTT
14,TRBJ2-7,NA,TRBV11-2,NA,CASSRAGSGYEQYF,TGTGCCAGCAGCCGCGCTGGGTCCGGGTACGAGCAGTACTTC
12,TRBJ2-7,NA,TRBV2,NA,CASSGGTYEQYF,TGTGCCAGCAGTGGGGGGACCTACGAGCAGTACTTC
15,TRBJ1-3,TRBD1,TRBV4-1,few,CASSQETGGGNTIYF,TGCGCCAGCAGCCAGGAGACAGGGGGTGGAAACACCATATATTTT
14,TRBJ2-7,NA,TRBV13,once,CASSLGQGPYEQYF,TGTGCCAGCAGCTTAGGCCAGGGACCCTACGAGCAGTACTTC
15,TRBJ1-4,NA,TRBV28,NA,CASSRTGLTNEKLFF,TGTGCCAGCAGCCGTACAGGGTTAACTAATGAAAAACTGTTTTTT
17,TRBJ2-7,NA,TRBV7-9,NA,CASRKGHNEYPTYEQYF,TGTGCCAGCAGAAAAGGACACAATGAGTACCCAACCTACGAGCAGTACTTC
16,TRBJ1-2,NA,TRBV11-2,NA,CASSQGVGTGHYGYTF,TGTGCCAGCAGCCAAGGGGTTGGAACAGGGCACTATGGCTACACCTTC
16,TRBJ1-4,TRBD1,TRBV27,NA,CASSLTGTATNEKLFF,TGTGCCAGCAGTTTGACAGGGACGGCAACTAATGAAAAACTGTTTTTT
16,TRBJ1-6,NA,TRBV28,NA,CASSVLGGEDNSPLHF,TGTGCCAGCAGTGTTCTGGGGGGGGAAGATAATTCACCCCTCCACTTT
20,TRBJ2-2,TRBD2,TRBV10-3,NA,CAISERGSGRERGNTGELFF,TGTGCCATCAGTGAGAGAGGTAGCGGGAGGGAAAGGGGAAACACCGGGGAGCTGTTTTTT
12,TRBJ1-1,NA,TRBV10-2,NA,CASRRGNTEAFF,TGCGCCAGCAGACGGGGTAACACTGAAGCTTTCTTT
15,TRBJ2-5,TRBD1,TRBV7-9,NA,CASSSSGTGEETQYF,TGTGCCAGCAGCTCCTCCGGGACAGGGGAAGAGACCCAGTACTTC
13,TRBJ1-5,NA,TRBV2,NA,CASSAQPVAAQHF,TGTGCCAGCAGTGCACAGCCCGTCGCGGCCCAGCATTTT
16,TRBJ1-1,NA,TRBV4-2,NA,CASSQELRQVGTEAFF,TGTGCCAGCAGCCAAGAGCTTCGACAGGTAGGCACTGAAGCTTTCTTT
13,TRBJ2-7,NA,TRBV6-1,NA,CASTGGGPYEQYF,TGTGCCAGCACCGGAGGGGGGCCCTACGAGCAGTACTTC
14,TRBJ2-3,NA,TRBV2,NA,CASKERVYTDTQYF,TGTGCCAGCAAGGAGCGGGTTTACACAGATACGCAGTATTTT
15,TRBJ1-1,NA,TRBV11-2,NA,CASSLAWGKNTEAFF,TGTGCCAGCAGCTTAGCATGGGGGAAGAACACTGAAGCTTTCTTT
16,TRBJ2-3,NA,TRBV5-1,NA,CASSSWLASGTDTQYF,TGCGCCAGCAGCTCCTGGCTAGCGAGTGGCACAGATACGCAGTATTTT
18,TRBJ2-1,NA,TRBV11-3,NA,CASSLDGGGLGSDNEQFF,TGTGCCAGCAGCTTAGATGGTGGGGGACTGGGTTCGGACAATGAGCAGTTCTTC
15,TRBJ2-6,NA,TRBV5-5,NA,CASSLASSGANVLTF,TGTGCCAGCAGCTTGGCCTCCTCTGGGGCCAACGTCCTGACTTTC
15,TRBJ1-1,NA,TRBV19,NA,CASSIQGSENTEAFF,TGTGCCAGTAGTATTCAGGGGTCCGAGAACACTGAAGCTTTCTTT
15,TRBJ2-3,NA,TRBV5-5,NA,CASSSGPQREDTQYF,TGTGCCAGCAGCTCAGGCCCCCAGAGGGAGGATACGCAGTATTTT
11,TRBJ1-1,NA,TRBV20-1,NA,CSARDSPEAFF,TGCAGTGCTAGAGACTCCCCTGAAGCTTTCTTT
13,TRBJ1-1,TRBD1,TRBV6-1,NA,CASREGQGSLAFF,TGTGCCAGCAGGGAGGGACAGGGAAGTTTAGCTTTCTTT
16,TRBJ2-5,NA,TRBV5-6,NA,CASSLVGARAQETQYF,TGTGCCAGCAGCCTGGTCGGGGCCCGGGCCCAAGAGACCCAGTACTTC
15,TRBJ1-2,NA,TRBV14,NA,CASSPRTGLVYGYTF,TGTGCCAGCAGCCCACGAACAGGGCTGGTCTATGGCTACACCTTC
15,TRBJ2-7,NA,TRBV7-6,NA,CASSLGQGETYEQYF,TGTGCCAGCAGCTTAGGGCAAGGAGAAACCTACGAGCAGTACTTC
10,TRBJ2-5,NA,TRBV20-1,NA,CSARGRAQYF,TGCAGTGCTAGGGGACGGGCCCAGTACTTC
13,TRBJ2-7,NA,TRBV5-1,NA,CASSSWGDYEQYF,TGCGCCAGCAGCTCCTGGGGGGACTACGAGCAGTACTTC
12,TRBJ2-1,NA,TRBV11-3,NA,CASGRSYNEQFF,TGTGCCAGCGGCCGATCCTACAATGAGCAGTTCTTC
15,TRBJ2-1,NA,TRBV11-1,NA,CASSLVGKDSGEQFF,TGTGCCAGCAGCTTAGTAGGAAAGGATTCAGGTGAGCAGTTCTTC
14,TRBJ1-1,NA,TRBV10-3,NA,CATKKETVNTEAFF,TGTGCCACTAAGAAAGAAACAGTGAACACTGAAGCTTTCTTT
12,TRBJ2-5,NA,TRBV5-1,NA,CASSLVRETQYF,TGCGCCAGCAGCTTGGTGCGGGAGACCCAGTACTTC
17,TRBJ2-5,NA,TRBV9,NA,CASSSQTDKGNYETQYF,TGTGCCAGCAGCTCCCAGACGGACAAAGGGAATTATGAGACCCAGTACTTC
14,TRBJ1-2,NA,TRBV10-3,NA,CAISGTLGGYGYTF,TGTGCCATCAGTGGGACTTTAGGGGGCTATGGCTACACCTTC
14,TRBJ1-2,NA,TRBV28,NA,CASSITGRVYGYTF,TGTGCCAGCAGCATTACAGGGCGGGTCTATGGCTACACCTTC
14,TRBJ1-3,NA,TRBV27,NA,CASSSAVSGNTIYF,TGTGCCAGCAGTTCGGCAGTCTCTGGAAACACCATATATTTT
11,TRBJ1-4,NA,TRBV30,NA,CAWSVEEKLFF,TGTGCCTGGAGTGTGGAGGAAAAACTGTTTTTT
12,TRBJ2-5,NA,TRBV28,NA,CASTSNVETQYF,TGTGCCAGCACTTCCAACGTGGAGACCCAGTACTTC
13,TRBJ1-1,NA,TRBV2,medium-sized,CASSELPNTEAFF,TGTGCCAGCAGTGAATTGCCGAACACTGAAGCTTTCTTT
15,TRBJ2-5,NA,TRBV14,NA,CASSLTGVPQETQYF,TGTGCCAGCAGCCTTACCGGGGTCCCCCAAGAGACCCAGTACTTC
13,TRBJ1-5,NA,TRBV27,NA,CASAGRSNQPQHF,TGTGCCAGTGCAGGGAGGAGCAATCAGCCCCAGCATTTT
19,TRBJ1-2,TRBD1,TRBV9,NA,CASSVAWDRPSPSFYGYTF,TGTGCCAGCAGCGTAGCTTGGGACAGACCATCGCCTTCTTTCTATGGCTACACCTTC
13,TRBJ2-2,NA,TRBV27,once,CASSFWGPGELFF,TGTGCCAGCAGTTTTTGGGGACCCGGGGAGCTGTTTTTT
16,TRBJ1-5,NA,TRBV2,NA,CASSLSAVQGTQPQHF,TGTGCCAGCAGTCTTAGCGCAGTCCAGGGGACCCAGCCCCAGCATTTT
13,TRBJ2-7,TRBD1,TRBV5-4,NA,CASSQDRGREQYF,TGTGCCAGCAGCCAGGACAGGGGGCGTGAGCAGTACTTC
13,TRBJ2-7,NA,TRBV6-5,NA,CASTGGISYEQYF,TGTGCCAGCACCGGGGGAATCTCCTACGAGCAGTACTTC